This T cell receptor beta chain was sequenced during a study of human T cells and chemical hapten exposure. Study-wide background: Diphenylcyclopropenone doses were given weekly to the scalps of patients across the approximately 24-week study.

Trimming stripped 4 bases from V and 6 bases from J, with 13 bases between. Germline loops: CDR1 SGHRS, CDR2 YFSETQ. This CDR3 comprises 13 residues. Time point indicated: patch test 2, 6 weeks after DPC sensitization. Treatment of the sample: therapeutic diphenylcyclopropenone sensitization with weekly scalp DPC. Ten or more counts support this clonotype. The antigen is undetermined. Points from the study as a whole: There was a positive correlation between PT1 expanded TCR counts and patch test score. Those TCRs sitting above 1 in 1000 frequency stayed the same with DPC sensitization.

TCRdb re-derived calls from the RACE reads in MiXCR, one entry per CDR3 protein. The data hold tens of thousands of distinct CDR3 sequences, with 8% to 10% observed a single time. The specimen comprised whole blood, sampled in connection with sensitization to the hapten diphenylcyclopropenone (DPC). The V call is TRBV5-1, the J call TRBJ1-1, with D perhaps TRBD1 (5 bases). The origin of this receptor is a young man with alopecia areata. Some clones in this sample may be carry-over from other donors' samples. CDR3 protein: CASSITRGSEAFF. For the CDR3, the DNA is TGCGCCAGCAGCATCACAAGGGGATCTGAAGCTTTCTTT.